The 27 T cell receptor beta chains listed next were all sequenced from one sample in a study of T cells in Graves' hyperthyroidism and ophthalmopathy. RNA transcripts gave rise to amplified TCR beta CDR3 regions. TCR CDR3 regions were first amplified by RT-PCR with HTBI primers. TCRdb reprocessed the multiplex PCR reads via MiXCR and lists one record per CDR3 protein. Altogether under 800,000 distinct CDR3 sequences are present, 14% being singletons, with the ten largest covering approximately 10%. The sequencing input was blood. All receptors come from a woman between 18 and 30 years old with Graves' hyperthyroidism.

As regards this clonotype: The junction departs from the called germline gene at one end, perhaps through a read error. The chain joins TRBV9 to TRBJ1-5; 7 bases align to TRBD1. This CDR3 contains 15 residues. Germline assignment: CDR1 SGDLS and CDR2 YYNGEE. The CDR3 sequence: CTSSVGGGLVQPQHF. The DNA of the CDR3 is TGTACCAGCAGCGTAGGAGGGGGCTTGGTTCAGCCCCAGCATTTT.

In nucleotides, the CDR3 is TGTGCCAGCTCACTCCTCGGGACAGGGGGCGCGAGTAGCAATCAGCCCCAGCATTTT. Protein: CASSLLGTGGASSNQPQHF. J is TRBJ1-5 and V is TRBV18, with 12 bases aligning to TRBD1. CDR3 length: 19 residues. Germline CDR1 KGHSH, CDR2 LQKENI. V was pared by 4 bases and J by 0 bases, with 10 bases of the junction left unmatched.

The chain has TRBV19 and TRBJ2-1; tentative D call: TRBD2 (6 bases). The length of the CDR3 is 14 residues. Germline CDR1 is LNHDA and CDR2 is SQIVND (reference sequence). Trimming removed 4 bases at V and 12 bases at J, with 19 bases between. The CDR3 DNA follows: TGTGCCAGTAGTAAAGGAGGGCCTGTCTCCGGGCAGTTCTTC. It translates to CASSKGGPVSGQFF.

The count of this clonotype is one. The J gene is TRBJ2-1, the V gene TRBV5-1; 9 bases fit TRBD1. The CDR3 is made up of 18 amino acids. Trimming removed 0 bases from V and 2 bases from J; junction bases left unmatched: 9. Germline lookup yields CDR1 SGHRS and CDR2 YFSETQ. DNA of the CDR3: TGCGCCAGCAGCTTGGCCACAGGGACAGGGTTCCCCTACAATGAGCAGTTCTTC. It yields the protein CASSLATGTGFPYNEQFF.

The CDR3 bases are TGCAGTGCAAAGGGACAGGACACTGAAGCTTTCTTT. It specifies CSAKGQDTEAFF. The chain joins TRBV20-1 to TRBJ1-1; 8 bases line up with TRBD1. Germline V gives CDR1 DFQATT, CDR2 SNEGSKA (reference sequence). The V and J ends lost 6 bases and 3 bases, in that order; junction bases with no gene match: 3. The CDR3 has 12 amino acids.

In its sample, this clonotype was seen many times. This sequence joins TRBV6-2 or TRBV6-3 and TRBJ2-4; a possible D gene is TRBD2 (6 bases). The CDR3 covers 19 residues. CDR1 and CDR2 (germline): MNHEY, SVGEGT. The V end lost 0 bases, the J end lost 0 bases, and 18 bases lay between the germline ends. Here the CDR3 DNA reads TGTGCCAGCAGTTACTCGAGCACGGGGAGGAGGCCAGCCAAAAACATTCAGTACTTC. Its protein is CASSYSSTGRRPAKNIQYF.

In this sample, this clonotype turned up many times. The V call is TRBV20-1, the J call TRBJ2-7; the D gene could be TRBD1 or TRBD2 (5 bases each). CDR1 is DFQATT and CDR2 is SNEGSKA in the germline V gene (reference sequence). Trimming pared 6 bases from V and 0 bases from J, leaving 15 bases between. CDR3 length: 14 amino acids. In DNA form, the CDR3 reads TGCAGTGCCGAGGGGCTTCCGGGCTCCTACGAGCAGTACTTC. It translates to CSAEGLPGSYEQYF.

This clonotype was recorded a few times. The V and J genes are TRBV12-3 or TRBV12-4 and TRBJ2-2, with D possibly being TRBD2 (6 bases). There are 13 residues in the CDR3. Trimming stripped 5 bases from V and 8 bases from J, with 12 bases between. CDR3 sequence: CASSRDFLGELFF. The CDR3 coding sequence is TGTGCCAGCAGTCGGGACTTTTTAGGGGAGCTGTTTTTT.

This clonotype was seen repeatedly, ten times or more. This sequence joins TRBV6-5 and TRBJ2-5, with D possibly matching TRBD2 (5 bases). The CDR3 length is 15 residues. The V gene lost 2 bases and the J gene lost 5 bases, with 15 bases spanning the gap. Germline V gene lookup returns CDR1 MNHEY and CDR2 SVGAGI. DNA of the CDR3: TGTGCCAGCAGTTACCGTGGAACTAGATGGGAGACCCAGTACTTC. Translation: CASSYRGTRWETQYF.

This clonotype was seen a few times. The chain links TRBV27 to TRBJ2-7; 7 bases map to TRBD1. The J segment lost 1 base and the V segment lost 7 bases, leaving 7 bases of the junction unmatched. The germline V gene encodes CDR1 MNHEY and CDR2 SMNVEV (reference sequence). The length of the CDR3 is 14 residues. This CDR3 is CASTSLTGSYEQYF. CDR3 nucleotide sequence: TGTGCCAGCACCTCTTTGACAGGGTCCTACGAGCAGTACTTC.

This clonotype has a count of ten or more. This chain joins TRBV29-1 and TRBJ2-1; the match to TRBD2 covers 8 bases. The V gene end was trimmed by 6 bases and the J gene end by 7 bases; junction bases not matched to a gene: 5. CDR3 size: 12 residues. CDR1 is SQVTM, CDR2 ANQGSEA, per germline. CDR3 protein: CSVGLVWNEQFF. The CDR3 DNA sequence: TGCAGCGTGGGACTAGTTTGGAATGAGCAGTTCTTC.

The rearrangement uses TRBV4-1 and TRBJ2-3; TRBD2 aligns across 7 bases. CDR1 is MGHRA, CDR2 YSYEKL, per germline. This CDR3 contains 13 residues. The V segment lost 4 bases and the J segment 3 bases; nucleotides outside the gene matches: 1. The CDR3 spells CASSRLATDTQYF. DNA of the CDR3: TGCGCCAGCAGCCGACTAGCTACAGATACGCAGTATTTT.

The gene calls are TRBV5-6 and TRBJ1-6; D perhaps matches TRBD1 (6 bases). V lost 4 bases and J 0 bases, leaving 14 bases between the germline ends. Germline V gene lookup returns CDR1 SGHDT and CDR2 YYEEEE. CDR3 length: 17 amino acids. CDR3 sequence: CASSETGLSSYNSPLHF. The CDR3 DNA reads TGTGCCAGCAGCGAAACAGGGCTGAGCTCCTATAATTCACCCCTCCACTTT. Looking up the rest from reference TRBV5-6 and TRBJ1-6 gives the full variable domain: DAGVTQSPTHLIKTRGQQVTLRCSPKSGHDTVSWYQQALGQGPQFIFQYYEEEERQRGNFPDRFSGHQFPNYSSELNVNALLLGDSALYLCASSETGLSSYNSPLHFGNGTRLTVT.

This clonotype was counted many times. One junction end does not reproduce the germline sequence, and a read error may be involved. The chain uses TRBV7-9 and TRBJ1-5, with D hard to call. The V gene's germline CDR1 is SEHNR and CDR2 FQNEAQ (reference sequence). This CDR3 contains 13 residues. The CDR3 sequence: CASSQDSNQPQHF. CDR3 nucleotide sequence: TGCGCCAGCAGCCAAGATAGCAATCAGCCCCAGCATTTT.

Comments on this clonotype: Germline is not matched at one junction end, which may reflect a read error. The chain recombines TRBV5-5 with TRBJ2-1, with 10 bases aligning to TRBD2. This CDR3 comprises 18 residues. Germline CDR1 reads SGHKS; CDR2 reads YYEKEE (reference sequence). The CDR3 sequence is CTSSLVMRGLAFHNEQFF. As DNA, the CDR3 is TGTACCAGCAGCTTGGTTATGCGGGGACTAGCGTTCCACAATGAGCAGTTCTTC.

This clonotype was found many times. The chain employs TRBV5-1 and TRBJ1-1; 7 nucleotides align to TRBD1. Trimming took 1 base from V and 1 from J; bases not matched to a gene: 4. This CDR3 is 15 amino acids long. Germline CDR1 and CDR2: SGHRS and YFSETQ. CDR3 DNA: TGCGCCAGCAGCTTGCAGGGGGTAGCGAACACTGAAGCTTTCTTT. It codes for CASSLQGVANTEAFF.

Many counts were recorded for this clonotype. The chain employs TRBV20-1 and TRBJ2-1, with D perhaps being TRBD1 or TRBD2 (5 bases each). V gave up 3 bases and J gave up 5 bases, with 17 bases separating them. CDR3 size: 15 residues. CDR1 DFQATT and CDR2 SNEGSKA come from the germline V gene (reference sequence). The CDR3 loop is CSASDAGTKHNEQFF. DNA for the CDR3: TGCAGTGCTAGCGATGCCGGGACCAAGCACAATGAGCAGTTCTTC.

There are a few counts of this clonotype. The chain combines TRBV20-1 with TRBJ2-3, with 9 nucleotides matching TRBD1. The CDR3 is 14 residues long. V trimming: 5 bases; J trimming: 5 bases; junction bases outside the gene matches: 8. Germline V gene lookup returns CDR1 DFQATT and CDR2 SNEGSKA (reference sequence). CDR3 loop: CSADTNRGRDTQYF. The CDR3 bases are TGCAGTGCTGACACTAACAGGGGGCGAGATACGCAGTATTTT.

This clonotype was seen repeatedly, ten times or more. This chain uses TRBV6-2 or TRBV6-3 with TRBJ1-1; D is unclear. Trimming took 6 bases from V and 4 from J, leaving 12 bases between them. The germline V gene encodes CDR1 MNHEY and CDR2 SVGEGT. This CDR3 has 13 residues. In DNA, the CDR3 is TGTGCCAGCAGCCATCATGTAAGCACTGAAGCTTTCTTT. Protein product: CASSHHVSTEAFF.

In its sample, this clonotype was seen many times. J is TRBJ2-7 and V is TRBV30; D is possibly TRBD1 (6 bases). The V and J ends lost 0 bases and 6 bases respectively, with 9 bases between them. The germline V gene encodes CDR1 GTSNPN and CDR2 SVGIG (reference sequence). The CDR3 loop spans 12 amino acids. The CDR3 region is CAWSVQGPEQYF. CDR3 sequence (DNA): TGTGCCTGGAGTGTCCAGGGGCCCGAGCAGTACTTC.

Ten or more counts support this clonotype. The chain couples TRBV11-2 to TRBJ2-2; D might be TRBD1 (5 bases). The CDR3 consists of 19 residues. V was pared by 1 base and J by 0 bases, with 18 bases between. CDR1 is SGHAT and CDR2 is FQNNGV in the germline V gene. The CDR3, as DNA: TGTGCCAGCAGCTTAGGAAGACAATGGGGCGACGCGAACACCGGGGAGCTGTTTTTT. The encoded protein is CASSLGRQWGDANTGELFF.

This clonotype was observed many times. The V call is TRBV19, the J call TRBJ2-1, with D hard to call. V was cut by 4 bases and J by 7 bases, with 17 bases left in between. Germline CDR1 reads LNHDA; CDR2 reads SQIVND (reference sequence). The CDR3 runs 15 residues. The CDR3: CASSRLQFIGNEQFF. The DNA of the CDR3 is TGTGCCAGTAGTAGGTTACAGTTCATCGGGAATGAGCAGTTCTTC.

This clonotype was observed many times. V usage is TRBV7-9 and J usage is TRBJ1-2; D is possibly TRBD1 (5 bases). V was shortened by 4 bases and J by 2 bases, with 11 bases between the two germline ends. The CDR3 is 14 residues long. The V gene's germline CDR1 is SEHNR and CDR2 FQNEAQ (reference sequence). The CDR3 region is CASSYGTVNYGYTF. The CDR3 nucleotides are TGTGCCAGCAGCTACGGGACGGTGAACTATGGCTACACCTTC.

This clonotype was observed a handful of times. Written as DNA, the CDR3 is TGCAGCGTTGAAGATTATCAGGGGCACGGCTACACCTTC. Amino acids: CSVEDYQGHGYTF. The V gene is TRBV29-1, the J gene TRBJ1-2, with D maybe TRBD1 (6 bases). CDR3 length: 13 amino acids. Looked up from germline, CDR1 is SQVTM and CDR2 is ANQGSEA. V dropped 0 bases and J dropped 8 bases, with 13 bases sitting between them.

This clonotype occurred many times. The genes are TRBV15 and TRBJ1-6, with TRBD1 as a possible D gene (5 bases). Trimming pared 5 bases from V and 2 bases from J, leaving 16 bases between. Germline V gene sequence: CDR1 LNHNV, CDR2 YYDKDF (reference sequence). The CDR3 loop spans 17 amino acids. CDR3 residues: CATSLHSGTAYNSPLHF. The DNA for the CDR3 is TGTGCCACCAGCCTTCATTCCGGGACGGCCTATAATTCACCCCTCCACTTT.

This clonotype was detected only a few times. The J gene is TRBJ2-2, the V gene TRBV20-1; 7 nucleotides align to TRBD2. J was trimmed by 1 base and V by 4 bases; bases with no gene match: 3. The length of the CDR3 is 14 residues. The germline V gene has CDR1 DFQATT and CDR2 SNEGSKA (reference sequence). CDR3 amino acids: CSAKTGGNTGELFF. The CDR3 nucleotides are TGCAGTGCTAAGACGGGAGGGAACACCGGGGAGCTGTTTTTT.

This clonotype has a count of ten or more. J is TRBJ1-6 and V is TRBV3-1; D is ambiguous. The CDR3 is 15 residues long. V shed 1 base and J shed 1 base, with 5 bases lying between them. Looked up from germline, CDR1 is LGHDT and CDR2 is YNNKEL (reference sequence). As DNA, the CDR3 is TGTGCCAGCAGCCAAGGGTTGTCCTATAATTCACCCCTCCACTTT. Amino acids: CASSQGLSYNSPLHF. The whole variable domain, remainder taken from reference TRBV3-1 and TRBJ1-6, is DTAVSQTPKYLVTQMGNDKSIKCEQNLGHDTMYWYKQDSKKFLKIMFSYNNKELIINETVPNRFSPKSPDKAHLNLHINSLELGDSAVYFCASSQGLSYNSPLHFGNGTRLTVT.